This TCR beta chain originates from a study of blood T cell repertoires in COVID-19. About the research overall: Italy, Spain and the United States were the sources of the convalescent and acute COVID-19 samples. From T cells, B-cell-depleted T cells, or PBMCs came the material, which was cDNA or gDNA.

In the original analysis: Amplification of reference gene primers provided the estimated nucleated cell counts. Generated by immunoSEQ multiplex PCR, the TCRdb table keeps only in-frame clones and is missing some. The DNA gave D and trimming, while V, J and clone size come from that table. The repertoire includes about 140,000 clones, 76% of them detected once, and 4.5% sits in the top ten. Per germline, CDR1 GTSNPN and CDR2 SVGIG (reference sequence). The CDR3 is 14 residues long. The V and J ends lost 0 bases and 7 bases respectively, with 16 bases between them. The TCR was taken from a woman aged 80 or over with active or convalescent COVID-19. The specimen sequenced was peripheral blood. J is TRBJ2-7 and V is TRBV30; no clear D gene. The CDR3 here is CAWSVDPAQVEQYF. The CDR3 nucleotides are TGTGCCTGGAGTGTGGATCCCGCCCAGGTAGAGCAGTACTTC.